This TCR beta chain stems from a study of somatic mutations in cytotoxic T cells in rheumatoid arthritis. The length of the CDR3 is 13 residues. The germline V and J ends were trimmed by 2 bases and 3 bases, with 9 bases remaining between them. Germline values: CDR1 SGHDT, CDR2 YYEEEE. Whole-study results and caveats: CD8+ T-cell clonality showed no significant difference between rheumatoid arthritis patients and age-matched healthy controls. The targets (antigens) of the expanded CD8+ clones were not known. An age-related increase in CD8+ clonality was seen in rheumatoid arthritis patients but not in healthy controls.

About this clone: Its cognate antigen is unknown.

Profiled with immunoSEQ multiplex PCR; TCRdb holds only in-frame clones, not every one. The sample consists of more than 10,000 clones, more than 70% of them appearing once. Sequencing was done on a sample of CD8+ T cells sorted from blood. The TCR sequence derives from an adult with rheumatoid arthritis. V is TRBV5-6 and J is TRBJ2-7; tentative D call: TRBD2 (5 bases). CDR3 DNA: TGTGCCAGCAGCTTAAGCGGCTACTACGAGCAGTACTTC. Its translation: CASSLSGYYEQYF. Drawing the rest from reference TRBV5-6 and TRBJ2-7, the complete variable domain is DAGVTQSPTHLIKTRGQQVTLRCSPKSGHDTVSWYQQALGQGPQFIFQYYEEEERQRGNFPDRFSGHQFPNYSSELNVNALLLGDSALYLCASSLSGYYEQYFGPGTRLTVT.